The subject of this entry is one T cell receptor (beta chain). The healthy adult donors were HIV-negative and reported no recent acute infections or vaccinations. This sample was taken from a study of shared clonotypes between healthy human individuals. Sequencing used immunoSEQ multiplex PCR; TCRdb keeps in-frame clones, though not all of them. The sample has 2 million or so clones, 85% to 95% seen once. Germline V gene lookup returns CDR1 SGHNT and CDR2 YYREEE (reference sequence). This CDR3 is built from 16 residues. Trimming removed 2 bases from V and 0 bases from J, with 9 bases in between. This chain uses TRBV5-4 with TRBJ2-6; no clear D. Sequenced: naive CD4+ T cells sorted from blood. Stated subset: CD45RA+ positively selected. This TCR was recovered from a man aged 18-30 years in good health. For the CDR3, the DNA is TGTGCCAGCAGCTTTGGTTCGAACTCTGGGGCCAACGTCCTGACTTTC. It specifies CASSFGSNSGANVLTF. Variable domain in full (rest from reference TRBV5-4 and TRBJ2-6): ETGVTQSPTHLIKTRGQQVTLRCSSQSGHNTVSWYQQALGQGPQFIFQYYREEENGRGNFPPRFSGLQFPNYSSELNVNALELDDSALYLCASSFGSNSGANVLTFGAGSRLTVL.